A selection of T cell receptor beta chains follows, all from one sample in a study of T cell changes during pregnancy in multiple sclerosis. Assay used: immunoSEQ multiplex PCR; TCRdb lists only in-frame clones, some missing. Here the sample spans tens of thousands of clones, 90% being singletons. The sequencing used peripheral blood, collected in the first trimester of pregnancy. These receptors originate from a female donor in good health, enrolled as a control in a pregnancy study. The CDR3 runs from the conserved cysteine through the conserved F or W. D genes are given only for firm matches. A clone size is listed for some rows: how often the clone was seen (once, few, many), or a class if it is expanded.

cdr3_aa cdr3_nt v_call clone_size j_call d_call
CAWSLRQMNTEAFF TGTGCCTGGAGTCTTAGACAGATGAACACTGAAGCTTTCTTT TRBV30 - TRBJ1-1 -
CANDGTGGLIQETQYF TGTGCCAACGACGGGACAGGGGGCCTAATCCAAGAGACCCAGTACTTC TRBV5-8 - TRBJ2-5 TRBD1
CASSEQGPTSYEQYF TGTGCCAGCAGTGAACAGGGGCCAACATCCTACGAGCAGTACTTC TRBV28 - TRBJ2-7 TRBD1
CASSLELGQGSNTEAFF TGTGCCAGCAGCTTAGAGCTGGGACAGGGGAGTAACACTGAAGCTTTCTTT TRBV11-2 - TRBJ1-1 TRBD1
CASSLSPGQVHF TGTGCCAGCAGCCTTTCGCCGGGACAGGTGCACTTT TRBV14 - TRBJ1-1 TRBD1
CASSLDRDEKLFF TGTGCCAGCAGCTTGGACAGGGATGAAAAACTGTTTTTT TRBV5-8 - TRBJ1-4 -
CASSSTGTVFYEQYF TGTGCCAGCAGCTCTACCGGGACAGTATTCTACGAGCAGTACTTC TRBV11-3 - TRBJ2-7 TRBD1
CAWSVRGSEAFF TGTGCCTGGAGTGTACGCGGCAGTGAAGCTTTCTTT TRBV30 - TRBJ1-1 -
CASSFSGQGVYSNQPQHF TGTGCCAGCAGCTTCTCGGGACAGGGGGTTTATAGCAATCAGCCCCAGCATTTT TRBV7-8 - TRBJ1-5 TRBD1
CASSFSRQGKGYTF TGTGCCAGCAGCTTCTCCCGACAGGGCAAGGGCTACACCTTC TRBV7-8 - TRBJ1-2 TRBD1
CASGLGRDYEQYF TGTGCTAGTGGTTTGGGCAGGGACTACGAGCAGTACTTC TRBV12-5 - TRBJ2-7 -
CASSSHRGTEETQYF TGTGCCAGCAGTTCACATCGCGGGACAGAAGAGACCCAGTACTTC TRBV28 - TRBJ2-5 -
CASSRGLAGGTDTQYF TGTGCCAGCAGCCGAGGGCTAGCGGGGGGCACAGATACGCAGTATTTT TRBV14 - TRBJ2-3 TRBD2
CASSSSGKNTGELFF TGTGCCAGCAGCTCTAGCGGAAAAAACACCGGGGAGCTGTTTTTT TRBV7-2 - TRBJ2-2 TRBD2
CASSPFDGQETQYF TGTGCCAGCTCACCCTTCGACGGGCAAGAGACCCAGTACTTC TRBV18 - TRBJ2-5 -
CASSLWAEGGYTF TGTGCCAGCAGTTTATGGGCCGAGGGAGGCTACACCTTC TRBV27 - TRBJ1-2 -
CASSWWRGPYNEQFF TGTGCCAGCAGCTGGTGGAGGGGACCCTACAATGAGCAGTTCTTC TRBV7-3 - TRBJ2-1 -
CASSFQGQGVHQPQHF TGTGCCAGCAGTTTCCAGGGACAGGGGGTCCATCAGCCCCAGCATTTT TRBV28 - TRBJ1-5 TRBD1
CASSISQWDRGITNYGYTF TGTGCCAGTAGTATATCCCAATGGGACAGGGGGATAACTAACTATGGCTACACCTTC TRBV19 - TRBJ1-2 TRBD1
CASSQGQGGQETQYF TGCGCCAGCAGCCAGGGACAGGGGGGCCAAGAGACCCAGTACTTC TRBV4-1 - TRBJ2-5 TRBD1
CASSVEGTPNSPLHF TGTGCCAGCAGCGTAGAAGGGACACCAAATTCACCCCTCCACTTT TRBV9 - TRBJ1-6 -
CASTLRGHISYEQYF TGTGCCAGCACCCTACGGGGACATATATCCTACGAGCAGTACTTC TRBV2 - TRBJ2-7 -
CASSLGGGDEYF TGTGCCAGCAGCTTAGGGGGAGGGGACGAATATTTT TRBV7-9 - TRBJ2-3 TRBD2
CASSLTGGYGYTF TGTGCCAGCAGCCTGACAGGAGGCTATGGCTACACCTTC TRBV14 - TRBJ1-2 -
CASSYSGQSNQPQHF TGTGCCAGCAGTTACTCAGGACAGTCCAATCAGCCCCAGCATTTT TRBV6-6 - TRBJ1-5 -
CASSPTTANVLTF TGTGCCAGCAGCCCCACGACAGCCAACGTCCTGACTTTC TRBV5-4 - TRBJ2-6 -
CASSIQQGFSPQHF TGTGCCAGTAGTATTCAACAGGGCTTTTCGCCCCAGCATTTT TRBV19 - TRBJ1-5 -
CASSSYRVNSNQPQHF TGTGCCAGCAGCTCCTACAGGGTAAATAGCAATCAGCCCCAGCATTTT TRBV7-8 - TRBJ1-5 -
CASSFETRRDTQYF TGTGCCAGCAGCTTCGAGACTAGAAGAGATACGCAGTATTTT TRBV11-2 - TRBJ2-3 -
CASQRGWDMSYEQYF TGTGCCAGCCAAAGAGGATGGGACATGTCCTACGAGCAGTACTTC TRBV5-5 - TRBJ2-7 -
CASSERAYEQYF TGCGCCAGCAGTGAACGGGCCTACGAGCAGTACTTC TRBV10-1 - TRBJ2-7 -
CASSSGLAGIYEQYF TGTGCCAGCAGTTCGGGACTAGCGGGAATCTACGAGCAGTACTTC TRBV27 - TRBJ2-7 TRBD2
CASSLADSNPATDTQYF TGTGCCAGCAGCTTAGCGGACTCAAACCCGGCGACAGATACGCAGTATTTT TRBV7-9 once TRBJ2-3 -
CAWSGHGLAGFTGELFF TGTGCCTGGAGTGGCCACGGACTAGCGGGATTCACCGGGGAGCTGTTTTTT TRBV30 once TRBJ2-2 TRBD2
CASSPIPGSHNEQFF TGTGCCAGCAGCCCCATCCCGGGGTCTCACAATGAGCAGTTCTTC TRBV5-4 - TRBJ2-1 -
CASSKASRACDRERFYEQYF TGTGCCAGCAGCAAAGCCTCGCGTGCATGTGACAGGGAAAGATTCTACGAGCAGTACTTC TRBV21-1 - TRBJ2-7 -
CASERLQGGNQPQHF TGTGCCAGCGAACGGTTGCAGGGAGGAAATCAGCCCCAGCATTTT TRBV2 - TRBJ1-5 -
CASSEGWGNKVFF TGTGCCAGCAGTGAAGGGTGGGGCAATAAGGTGTTTTTT TRBV6-1 - TRBJ1-4 -
CASSLDRTRLGVFF TGTGCCAGCAGCTTGGACAGGACCCGACTCGGTGTTTTCTTT TRBV7-9 - TRBJ1-1 TRBD1
CASSLWSPGDGYTF TGTGCCAGCAGCTTGTGGTCCCCAGGGGATGGCTACACCTTC TRBV5-4 - TRBJ1-2 -
CASSPGTSGSADTQYF TGTGCCAGCAGCCCTGGGACTAGCGGGAGTGCAGATACGCAGTATTTT TRBV9 - TRBJ2-3 TRBD2
CASSLDRGQGNTIYF TGTGCCAGCAGCTTGGACAGGGGGCAAGGAAACACCATATATTTT TRBV5-4 - TRBJ1-3 TRBD1
CASSSPRGGATDTQYF TGCGCCAGCAGCTCCCCCCGCGGGGGGGCCACAGATACGCAGTATTTT TRBV5-1 - TRBJ2-3 TRBD2
CATSRAQGYEQFF TGTGCCACCAGCAGAGCCCAGGGTTACGAGCAGTTCTTC TRBV15 - TRBJ2-1 -
CASSRDIEQYF TGTGCCAGCAGCCGGGACATCGAGCAGTACTTC TRBV7-9 - TRBJ2-7 -
CATGLLYGYTF TGTGCCACCGGACTGCTCTATGGCTACACCTTC TRBV28 - TRBJ1-2 -
CASSSQTGGGGNTIYF TGTGCCAGCAGCTCCCAGACAGGGGGCGGTGGAAACACCATATATTTT TRBV7-2 - TRBJ1-3 TRBD1
CASTLTGAFTDTQYF TGTGCCAGCACCCTGACAGGGGCGTTCACAGATACGCAGTATTTT TRBV9 - TRBJ2-3 TRBD1
CASSLIGGAPQETQYF TGTGCCAGCAGCTTAATAGGGGGGGCCCCTCAAGAGACCCAGTACTTC TRBV11-1 few TRBJ2-5 -
CAGKGAPATEAFF TGTGCCGGTAAAGGGGCTCCAGCCACTGAAGCTTTCTTT TRBV28 - TRBJ1-1 -
CASGSLWGTEYTGELFF TGCGCCAGCGGCAGTTTGTGGGGGACAGAATACACCGGGGAGCTGTTTTTT TRBV4-1 few TRBJ2-2 TRBD1
CASSAQGWGTIHEQYF TGTGCCAGCAGCGCCCAGGGGTGGGGAACTATCCACGAGCAGTACTTC TRBV9 - TRBJ2-7 -
CASRTDYSYEQYF TGTGCCAGCAGGACGGACTATTCCTACGAGCAGTACTTC TRBV2 once TRBJ2-7 -
CASSSSPGEGYEKLFF TGTGCCAGCAGTTCGAGCCCAGGGGAGGGGTACGAAAAACTGTTTTTT TRBV28 - TRBJ1-4 -
CASSTRQASGGYTF TGTGCCAGTAGTACGAGACAGGCCTCGGGTGGCTACACCTTC TRBV19 - TRBJ1-2 -
CATGLSGNTGELFF TGTGCCACAGGACTTAGCGGGAACACCGGGGAGCTGTTTTTT TRBV6-5 - TRBJ2-2 -
CASSFQTPGQGRNSPLHF TGTGCCAGCAGCTTTCAAACTCCGGGACAGGGCCGGAATTCACCCCTCCACTTT TRBV7-8 - TRBJ1-6 TRBD1
CASSQGLASGHGELFF TGCGCCAGCAGCCAAGGCCTTGCTAGCGGGCACGGGGAGCTGTTTTTT TRBV4-1 - TRBJ2-2 TRBD2
CASSLDYTDTQYF TGTGCCAGCAGCTTGGACTACACAGATACGCAGTATTTT TRBV5-5 - TRBJ2-3 -